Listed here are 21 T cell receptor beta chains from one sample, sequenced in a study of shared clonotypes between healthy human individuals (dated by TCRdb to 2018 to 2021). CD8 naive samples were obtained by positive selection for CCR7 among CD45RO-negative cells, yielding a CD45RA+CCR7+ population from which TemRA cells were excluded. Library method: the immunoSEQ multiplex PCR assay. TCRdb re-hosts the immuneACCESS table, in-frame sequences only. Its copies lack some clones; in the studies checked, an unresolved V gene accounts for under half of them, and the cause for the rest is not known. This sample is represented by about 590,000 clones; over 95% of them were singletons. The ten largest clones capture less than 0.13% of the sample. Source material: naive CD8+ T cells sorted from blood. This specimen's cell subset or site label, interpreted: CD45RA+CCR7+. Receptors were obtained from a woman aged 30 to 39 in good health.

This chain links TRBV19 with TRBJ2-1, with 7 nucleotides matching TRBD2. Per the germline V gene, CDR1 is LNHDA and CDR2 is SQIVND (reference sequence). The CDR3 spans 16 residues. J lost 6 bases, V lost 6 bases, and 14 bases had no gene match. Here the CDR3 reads CASRLRETSRFNEQFF. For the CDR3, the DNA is TGTGCCAGTAGGCTGCGGGAGACTAGCAGGTTCAATGAGCAGTTCTTC. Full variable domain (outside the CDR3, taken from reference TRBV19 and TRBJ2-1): DGGITQSPKYLFRKEGQNVTLSCEQNLNHDAMYWYRQDPGQGLRLIYYSQIVNDFQKGDIAEGYSVSREKKESFPLTVTSAQKNPTAFYLCASRLRETSRFNEQFFGPGTRLTVL.

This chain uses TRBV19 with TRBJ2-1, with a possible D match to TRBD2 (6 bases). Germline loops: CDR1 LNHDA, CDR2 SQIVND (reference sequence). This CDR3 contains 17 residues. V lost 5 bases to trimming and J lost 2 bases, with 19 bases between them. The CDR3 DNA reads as TGTGCCAGTAGTGGATGGGACTCTATCGGCACCTACAATGAGCAGTTCTTC. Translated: CASSGWDSIGTYNEQFF.

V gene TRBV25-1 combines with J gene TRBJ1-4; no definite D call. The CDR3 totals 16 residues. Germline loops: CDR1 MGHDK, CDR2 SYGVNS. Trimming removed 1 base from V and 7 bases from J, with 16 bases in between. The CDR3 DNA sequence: TGTGCCAGCAGTGAATTTACCGAATATTTGGGTGAAAAACTGTTTTTT. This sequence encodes CASSEFTEYLGEKLFF.

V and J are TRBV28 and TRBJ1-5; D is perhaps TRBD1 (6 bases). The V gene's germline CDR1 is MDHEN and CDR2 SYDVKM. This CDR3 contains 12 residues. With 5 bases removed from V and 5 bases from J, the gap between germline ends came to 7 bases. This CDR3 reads CASSEGDQPQHF. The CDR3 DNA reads TGTGCCAGCAGTGAGGGGGATCAGCCCCAGCATTTT.

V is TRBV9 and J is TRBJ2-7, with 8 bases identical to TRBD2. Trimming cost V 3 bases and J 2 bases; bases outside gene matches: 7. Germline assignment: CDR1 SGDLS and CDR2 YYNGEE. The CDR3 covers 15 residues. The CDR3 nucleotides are TGTGCCAGCAGCGCGGCGGGGGGACGACCCTACGAGCAGTACTTC. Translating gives CASSAAGGRPYEQYF.

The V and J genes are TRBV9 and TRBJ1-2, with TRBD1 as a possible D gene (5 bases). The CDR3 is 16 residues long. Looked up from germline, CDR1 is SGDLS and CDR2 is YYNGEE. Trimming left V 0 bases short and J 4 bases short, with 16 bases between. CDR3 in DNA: TGTGCCAGCAGCGTAGCGGGGGGGACGCCCCCCTATGGCTACACCTTC. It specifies CASSVAGGTPPYGYTF.

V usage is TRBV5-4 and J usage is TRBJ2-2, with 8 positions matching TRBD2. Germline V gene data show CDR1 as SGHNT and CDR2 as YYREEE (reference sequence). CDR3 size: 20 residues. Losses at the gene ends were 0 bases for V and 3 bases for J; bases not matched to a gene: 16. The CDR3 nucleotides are TGTGCCAGCAGCTTGGGACCCGGGAGGGCCCCGGATAGGGACACCGGGGAGCTGTTTTTT. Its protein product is CASSLGPGRAPDRDTGELFF.

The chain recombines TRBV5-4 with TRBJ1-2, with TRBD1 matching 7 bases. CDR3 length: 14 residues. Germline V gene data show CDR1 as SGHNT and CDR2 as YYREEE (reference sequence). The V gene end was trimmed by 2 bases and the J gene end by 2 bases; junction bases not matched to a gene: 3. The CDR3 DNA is TGTGCCAGCAGCTTTACAGGGGCGAACTATGGCTACACCTTC. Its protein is CASSFTGANYGYTF.

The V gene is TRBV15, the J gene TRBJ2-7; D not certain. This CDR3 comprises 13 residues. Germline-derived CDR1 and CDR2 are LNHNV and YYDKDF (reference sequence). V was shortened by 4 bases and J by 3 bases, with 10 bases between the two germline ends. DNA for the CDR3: TGTGCCACCAGCACCCGTCGGAACTACGAGCAGTACTTC. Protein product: CATSTRRNYEQYF.

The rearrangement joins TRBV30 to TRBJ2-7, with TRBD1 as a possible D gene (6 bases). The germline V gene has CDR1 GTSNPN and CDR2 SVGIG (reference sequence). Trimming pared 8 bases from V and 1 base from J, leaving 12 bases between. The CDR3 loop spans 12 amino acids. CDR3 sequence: CAGWDMSYEQYF. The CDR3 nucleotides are TGTGCCGGGTGGGACATGTCCTACGAGCAGTACTTC.

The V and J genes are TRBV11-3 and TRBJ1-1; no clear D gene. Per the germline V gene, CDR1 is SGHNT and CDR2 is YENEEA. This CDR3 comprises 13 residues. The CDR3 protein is CADHERENTEAFF. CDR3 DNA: TGTGCTGACCACGAACGGGAGAACACTGAAGCTTTCTTT. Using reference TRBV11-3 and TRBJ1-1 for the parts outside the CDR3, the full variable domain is EAGVVQSPRYKIIEKKQPVAFWCNPISGHNTLYWYLQNLGQGPELLIRYENEEAVDDSQLPKDRFSAERLKGVDSTLKIQPAELGDSAVYLCADHERENTEAFFGQGTRLTVV.

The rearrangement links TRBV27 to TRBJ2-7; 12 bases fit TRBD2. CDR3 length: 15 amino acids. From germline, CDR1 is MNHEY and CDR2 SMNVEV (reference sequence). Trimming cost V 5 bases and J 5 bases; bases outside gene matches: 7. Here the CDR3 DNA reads TGTGCCAGCAGTATTCTAGCGGGAGGGCCTGACGAGCAGTACTTC. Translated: CASSILAGGPDEQYF.

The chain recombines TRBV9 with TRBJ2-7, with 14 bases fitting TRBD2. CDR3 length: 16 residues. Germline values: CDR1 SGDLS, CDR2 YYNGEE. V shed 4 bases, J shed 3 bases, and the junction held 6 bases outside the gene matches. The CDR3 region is CASSRGLAGAGYEQYF. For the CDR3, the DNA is TGTGCCAGCAGCAGGGGACTAGCGGGAGCTGGCTACGAGCAGTACTTC.

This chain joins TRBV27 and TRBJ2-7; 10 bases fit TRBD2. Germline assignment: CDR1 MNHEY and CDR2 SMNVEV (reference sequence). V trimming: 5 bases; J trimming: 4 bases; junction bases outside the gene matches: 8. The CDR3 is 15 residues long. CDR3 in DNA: TGTGCCAGCAGTCATCGACTAGCGGGTGTTTACGAGCAGTACTTC. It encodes CASSHRLAGVYEQYF.

CDR3 nucleotide sequence: TGCGCCAGCAGCCAAGACGTCACGGCCGGGTGGCAGTACTTC. It is translated as CASSQDVTAGWQYF. The chain uses TRBV4-1 and TRBJ2-7; no reliable D call. V lost 0 bases to trimming and J lost 9 bases, with 15 bases between them. The CDR3 covers 14 residues. The germline V gene has CDR1 MGHRA and CDR2 YSYEKL.

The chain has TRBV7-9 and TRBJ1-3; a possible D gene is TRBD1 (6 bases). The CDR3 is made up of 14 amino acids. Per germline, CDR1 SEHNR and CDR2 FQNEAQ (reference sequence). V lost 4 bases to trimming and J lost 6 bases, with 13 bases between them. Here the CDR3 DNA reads TGTGCCAGCAGCTCCAACAGGGCGGAAAACACCATATATTTT. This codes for CASSSNRAENTIYF.

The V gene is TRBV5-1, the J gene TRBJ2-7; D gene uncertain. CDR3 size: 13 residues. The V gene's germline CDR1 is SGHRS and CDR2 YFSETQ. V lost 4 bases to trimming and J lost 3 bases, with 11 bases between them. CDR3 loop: CASSPDGYYEQYF. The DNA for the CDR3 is TGCGCCAGCAGCCCGGACGGATACTACGAGCAGTACTTC.

The CDR3 is CASSSGGWGNTEAFF. The DNA of the CDR3 is TGTGCCAGCAGCTCCGGAGGTTGGGGGAACACTGAAGCTTTCTTT. The chain joins TRBV11-2 to TRBJ1-1; no clear D. CDR1 SGHAT and CDR2 FQNNGV come from the germline V gene. CDR3 length: 15 residues. Trimming stripped 4 bases from V and 1 base from J, with 13 bases between.

DNA for the CDR3: TGCGCCAGCAGCCCAGGCCGGGACAGGGGCAGCTACGAGCAGTACTTC. Translated, it gives CASSPGRDRGSYEQYF. This chain links TRBV5-1 with TRBJ2-7; 10 bases line up with TRBD1. V lost 4 bases and J lost 3; bases outside the gene matches: 10. CDR1 and CDR2 (germline): SGHRS, YFSETQ. The length of the CDR3 is 16 residues.

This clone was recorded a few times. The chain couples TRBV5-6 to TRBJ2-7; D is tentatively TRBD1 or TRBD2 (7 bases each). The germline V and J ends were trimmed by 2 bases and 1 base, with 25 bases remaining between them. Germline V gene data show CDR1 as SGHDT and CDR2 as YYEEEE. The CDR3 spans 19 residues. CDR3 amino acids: CASSLSGGSWTGLSYEQYF. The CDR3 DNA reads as TGTGCCAGCAGCTTATCGGGGGGCTCGTGGACAGGTTTATCCTACGAGCAGTACTTC.

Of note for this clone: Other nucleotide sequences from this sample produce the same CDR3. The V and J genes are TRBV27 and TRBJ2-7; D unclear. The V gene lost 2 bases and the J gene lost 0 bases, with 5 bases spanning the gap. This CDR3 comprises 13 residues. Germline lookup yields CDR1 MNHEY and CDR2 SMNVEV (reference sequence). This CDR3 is CASSLTGSYEQYF. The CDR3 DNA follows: TGTGCCAGCAGTTTAACTGGCTCCTACGAGCAGTACTTC.